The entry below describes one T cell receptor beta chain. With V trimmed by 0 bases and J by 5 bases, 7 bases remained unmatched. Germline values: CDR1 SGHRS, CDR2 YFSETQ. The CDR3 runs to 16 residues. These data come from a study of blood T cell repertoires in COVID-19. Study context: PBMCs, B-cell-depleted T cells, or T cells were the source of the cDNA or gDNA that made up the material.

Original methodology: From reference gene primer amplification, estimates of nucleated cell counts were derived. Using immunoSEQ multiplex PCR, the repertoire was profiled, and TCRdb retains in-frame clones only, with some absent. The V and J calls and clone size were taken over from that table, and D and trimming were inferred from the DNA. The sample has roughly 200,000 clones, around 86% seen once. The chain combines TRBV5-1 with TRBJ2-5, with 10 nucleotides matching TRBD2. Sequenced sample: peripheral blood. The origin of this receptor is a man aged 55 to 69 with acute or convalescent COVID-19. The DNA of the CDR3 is TGCGCCAGCAGCTTGGGCAAGGCAGCGGGGGGGGAGACCCAGTACTTC. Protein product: CASSLGKAAGGETQYF.